Listed below are T cell receptor beta chains from one sample, sequenced in a study of shared clonotypes between healthy human individuals. Some clones are missing from TCRdb's copy, which holds only in-frame ones; the method was immunoSEQ multiplex PCR. The sample holds hundreds of thousands of clones, roughly 96% seen once. Sequencing was performed on naive CD8+ T cells sorted from blood. These receptors were taken from a woman in her 30s in good health. CDR3s include the opening cysteine and the closing phenylalanine or tryptophan. The D gene is left open where the match is weak. Clone size is shown for a subset of rows, as once, few, many or a class of expanded clone.

j_call clone_size d_call v_call cdr3_aa cdr3_nt
TRBJ2-7 . . TRBV6-5 CATHGIGIRAYEQYF TGTGCCACCCACGGAATCGGGATTAGGGCTTACGAGCAGTACTTC
TRBJ2-1 once TRBD2 TRBV7-3 CASSQRTSGSSYNEQFF TGTGCCAGCAGCCAAAGGACTAGCGGGAGCTCCTACAATGAGCAGTTCTTC
TRBJ2-7 . . TRBV10-1 CASSMGPTYEQYF TGCGCCAGCAGCATGGGACCGACCTACGAGCAGTACTTC
TRBJ2-7 . . TRBV6-1 CASPPPGVYEQYF TGTGCCAGCCCACCCCCGGGGGTCTACGAGCAGTACTTC
TRBJ1-2 . TRBD1 TRBV27 CASSLWTGDGYTF TGTGCCAGCAGTCTGTGGACAGGGGACGGCTACACCTTC
TRBJ2-3 . . TRBV10-2 CASSESALYRSTDTQYF TGCGCCAGCAGTGAGTCGGCACTGTACCGGAGCACAGATACGCAGTATTTT
TRBJ2-5 . . TRBV18 CASSPRRTPETQYF TGTGCCAGCTCACCTAGGCGGACGCCTGAGACCCAGTACTTC
TRBJ2-6 . . TRBV6-1 CASSERLLSGANVLTF TGTGCCAGCAGTGAACGACTCCTCTCTGGGGCCAACGTCCTGACTTTC
TRBJ2-1 . TRBD2 TRBV27 CASSPGGALGEQFF TGTGCCAGCAGCCCCGGGGGGGCTTTGGGTGAGCAGTTCTTC
TRBJ2-7 . TRBD2 TRBV4-1 CASSPLGREAFNPYEQYF TGCGCCAGCAGCCCCCTCGGGCGGGAGGCTTTTAACCCCTACGAGCAGTACTTC
TRBJ2-1 . TRBD2 TRBV28 CASSSGLAGANEQFF TGTGCCAGCAGTTCGGGACTAGCGGGAGCGAATGAGCAGTTCTTC
TRBJ2-2 . . TRBV9 CASSVSPAGELFF TGTGCCAGCAGCGTATCTCCGGCCGGGGAGCTGTTTTTT
TRBJ2-3 . . TRBV28 CASSNRQAAGTDTQYF TGTGCCAGCAGTAACCGACAGGCTGCGGGCACAGATACGCAGTATTTT
TRBJ2-4 . TRBD2 TRBV7-6 CASSPSGFPKNIQYF TGTGCCAGCAGCCCTAGCGGGTTTCCCAAAAACATTCAGTACTTC
TRBJ1-2 . . TRBV7-9 CASSPSIFSETHGYTF TGTGCCAGCAGCCCTTCAATTTTCTCCGAGACGCATGGCTACACCTTC
TRBJ2-7 . . TRBV27 CASSFPGRPYEQYF TGTGCCAGCAGTTTCCCTGGGAGGCCCTACGAGCAGTACTTC
TRBJ2-5 . . TRBV5-4 CASSDLGGQETQYF TGTGCCAGCAGCGATTTAGGGGGCCAAGAGACCCAGTACTTC
TRBJ2-1 . . TRBV7-9 CASTYTTQQFF TGTGCCAGCACTTACACCACCCAGCAGTTCTTC
TRBJ2-7 . TRBD1 TRBV16 CASSQLDRGQYF TGTGCCAGCAGCCAACTAGACAGGGGGCAGTACTTC
TRBJ2-1 . TRBD2 TRBV5-8 CASTLGASGANEQFF TGTGCCAGCACTTTGGGGGCTAGCGGGGCAAATGAGCAGTTCTTC
TRBJ2-5 . . TRBV7-9 CASSFPPYQETQYF TGTGCCAGCAGCTTTCCCCCGTACCAAGAGACCCAGTACTTC
TRBJ2-7 . . TRBV29-1 CSIYQGGYEQYF TGCAGCATATACCAAGGGGGGTACGAGCAGTACTTC
TRBJ2-2 . . TRBV28 CASTPPVPNRELFF TGTGCCAGCACCCCACCCGTCCCAAACCGGGAGCTGTTTTTT
TRBJ2-3 . TRBD2 TRBV28 CASSLSGLAGVGTDTQYF TGTGCCAGCAGTTTATCGGGACTAGCGGGAGTTGGCACAGATACGCAGTATTTT
TRBJ2-1 . TRBD2 TRBV7-9 CASSFGTSGQDEQFF TGTGCCAGCAGCTTCGGGACTAGCGGGCAGGATGAGCAGTTCTTC